Listed below are T cell receptor beta chains from one sample, sequenced in a study of T-cell reconstitution after alpha-beta-depleted transplantation in children. A single record per CDR3 protein comes from TCRdb applying MiXCR to the PCR reads. This sample has more than 200,000 distinct CDR3 sequences, with more than 20% found just once. This sample comprised PBMCs, obtained before TCRalphabeta/CD19-depleted stem cell transplant. These receptors came from a girl aged 2 to 9 with Fanconi anemia, due to receive a stem cell transplant. Both conserved end residues are part of each CDR3. A D gene is named only where the DNA matches it firmly. Size is stated for part of the rows, as once, few or many counts, or as a class when the clone is expanded.

J: TRBJ1-2
size: .
V: TRBV28
D: .
CDR3: CASRDRGYPSIYGYTF
DNA: TGTGCCAGCAGGGACCGTGGATACCCCTCCATCTATGGCTACACCTTC

J: TRBJ1-2
size: .
V: TRBV29-1
D: .
CDR3: CSVADTTYGYTF
DNA: TGCAGCGTAGCTGACACTACCTATGGCTACACCTTC

J: TRBJ2-7
size: .
V: TRBV29-1
D: TRBD2
CDR3: CSFRVAGATGNEQYF
DNA: TGCAGCTTTCGGGTAGCGGGAGCCACGGGGAACGAGCAGTACTTC

J: TRBJ2-5
size: .
V: TRBV29-1
D: .
CDR3: CSVRETRYQETQYF
DNA: TGCAGCGTACGGGAGACCCGGTACCAAGAGACCCAGTACTTC

J: TRBJ2-3
size: .
V: TRBV28
D: .
CDR3: CASSFPRNTQYF
DNA: TGTGCCAGCAGTTTCCCGAGAAATACGCAGTATTTT

J: TRBJ1-2
size: many
V: TRBV29-1
D: .
CDR3: CSVVYKLGYGYTF
DNA: TGCAGCGTTGTATATAAATTGGGTTATGGCTACACCTTC

J: TRBJ2-7
size: many
V: TRBV5-6
D: .
CDR3: CASSLARGTGFYEQYF
DNA: TGTGCCAGCAGCTTGGCCCGTGGTACAGGATTCTACGAGCAGTACTTC

J: TRBJ1-4
size: few
V: TRBV4-2
D: .
CDR3: CASSHGEANEKLFF
DNA: TGTGCCAGCAGCCACGGGGAGGCTAATGAAAAACTGTTTTTT

J: TRBJ2-7
size: many
V: TRBV20-1
D: TRBD2
CDR3: CSASSGEDYEQYF
DNA: TGCAGTGCGAGTAGCGGGGAGGACTACGAGCAGTACTTC

J: TRBJ2-7
size: .
V: TRBV5-5
D: .
CDR3: CASSLWGGLSSYEQYF
DNA: TGTGCCAGCAGCTTGTGGGGGGGGCTAAGCTCCTACGAGCAGTACTTC

J: TRBJ1-2
size: few
V: TRBV20-1
D: TRBD1
CDR3: CSATRTGDTNYGYTF
DNA: TGCAGTGCTACCCGGACAGGCGATACTAACTATGGCTACACCTTC

J: TRBJ2-7
size: .
V: TRBV21-1
D: .
CDR3: CASTEIVYEQYF
DNA: TGTGCCAGCACAGAGATCGTCTACGAGCAGTACTTC

J: TRBJ2-5
size: few
V: TRBV29-1
D: TRBD2
CDR3: CSVEDYFSGRKKTQYF
DNA: TGCAGCGTTGAAGATTACTTTAGCGGGAGGAAGAAGACCCAGTACTTC

J: TRBJ2-2
size: .
V: TRBV10-3
D: TRBD1
CDR3: CAITSRTGFTGELFF
DNA: TGTGCCATCACCTCAAGGACAGGGTTTACCGGGGAGCTGTTTTTT

J: TRBJ2-3
size: .
V: TRBV20-1
D: .
CDR3: CSARDPGTGQPQYF
DNA: TGCAGTGCTAGAGATCCAGGTACTGGCCAACCGCAGTATTTT

J: TRBJ2-1
size: .
V: TRBV12-5
D: .
CDR3: CASGLVLGGVVSYNEQFF
DNA: TGTGCTAGTGGTTTGGTACTGGGGGGAGTGGTGTCCTACAATGAGCAGTTCTTC

J: TRBJ2-5
size: few
V: TRBV7-2
D: .
CDR3: CASSLTRQGREETQYF
DNA: TGTGCCAGCAGCTTAACGCGGCAGGGTAGGGAAGAGACCCAGTACTTC

J: TRBJ2-5
size: .
V: TRBV7-8
D: TRBD1
CDR3: CASSIGTVQYF
DNA: TGTGCCAGCAGCATCGGGACAGTCCAGTACTTC

J: TRBJ1-6
size: .
V: TRBV6-1
D: TRBD1
CDR3: CASSRDRSSPLHF
DNA: TGTGCCAGCAGTCGGGACAGATCCTCACCCCTCCACTTT

J: TRBJ1-2
size: few
V: TRBV7-2
D: .
CDR3: CASSLGTVANYGYTF
DNA: TGTGCCAGCAGCTTAGGGACAGTGGCTAACTATGGCTACACCTTC

J: TRBJ2-5
size: many
V: TRBV29-1
D: TRBD2
CDR3: CSVEVPVTSGQETQYF
DNA: TGCAGCGTTGAGGTACCCGTGACTAGCGGCCAAGAGACCCAGTACTTC

J: TRBJ2-7
size: .
V: TRBV5-1
D: TRBD1
CDR3: CASSLEGQGYYEQYF
DNA: TGCGCCAGCAGCTTGGAGGGACAGGGATACTACGAGCAGTACTTC

J: TRBJ2-3
size: few
V: TRBV7-6
D: TRBD1
CDR3: CASSITGGEADTQYF
DNA: TGTGCCAGCAGCATCACAGGGGGCGAGGCAGATACGCAGTATTTT

J: TRBJ1-1
size: many
V: TRBV10-3
D: .
CDR3: CAASLAEAFF
DNA: TGTGCCGCCTCCCTTGCTGAAGCTTTCTTT

J: TRBJ2-7
size: many
V: TRBV29-1
D: .
CDR3: CSVASALSSYEQYF
DNA: TGCAGCGTTGCTAGCGCCCTGAGCTCCTACGAGCAGTACTTC

J: TRBJ1-5
size: many
V: TRBV12-3/TRBV12-4
D: .
CDR3: CASSLTGVGQPQHF
DNA: TGTGCCAGCAGTTTAACGGGGGTGGGTCAGCCCCAGCATTTT

J: TRBJ2-7
size: many
V: TRBV6-5
D: .
CDR3: CASRRGSGYEQYF
DNA: TGTGCCAGCAGGAGGGGAAGTGGGTACGAGCAGTACTTC

J: TRBJ2-5
size: many
V: TRBV29-1
D: .
CDR3: CSVGGSGVQETQYF
DNA: TGCAGCGTTGGGGGTAGCGGAGTTCAAGAGACCCAGTACTTC

J: TRBJ2-7
size: many
V: TRBV10-3
D: TRBD1
CDR3: CAISARTGQLSYEQYF
DNA: TGTGCCATCAGTGCCAGGACAGGGCAGCTCTCCTACGAGCAGTACTTC

J: TRBJ2-7
size: .
V: TRBV18
D: TRBD1
CDR3: CASSLLNRGTYEQYF
DNA: TGTGCCAGCTCACTCTTGAACAGGGGAACCTACGAGCAGTACTTC

J: TRBJ2-1
size: .
V: TRBV7-7
D: .
CDR3: CASSLPESLPGPDNEQFF
DNA: TGTGCCAGCAGCTTACCAGAGTCCTTACCTGGGCCCGACAATGAGCAGTTCTTC

J: TRBJ2-1
size: many
V: TRBV12-3/TRBV12-4
D: .
CDR3: CASSYSRGSYNEQFF
DNA: TGTGCCAGCAGTTATTCCAGGGGATCCTACAATGAGCAGTTCTTC

J: TRBJ2-1
size: many
V: TRBV12-3/TRBV12-4
D: .
CDR3: CASSFQAGYNEQFF
DNA: TGTGCCAGCAGTTTTCAGGCCGGGTACAATGAGCAGTTCTTC

J: TRBJ2-1
size: many
V: TRBV29-1
D: .
CDR3: CSVVPRVGYNEQFF
DNA: TGCAGCGTTGTCCCTCGGGTGGGGTACAATGAGCAGTTCTTC

J: TRBJ2-4
size: many
V: TRBV7-2
D: .
CDR3: CASSLFRSHRNIQYF
DNA: TGTGCCAGCAGCTTATTCCGGTCCCATAGAAACATTCAGTACTTC

J: TRBJ2-3
size: .
V: TRBV7-8
D: TRBD1
CDR3: CASSLRPGTGSDTQYF
DNA: TGTGCCAGCAGCCTGCGACCCGGGACAGGGTCAGATACGCAGTATTTT

J: TRBJ1-1
size: few
V: TRBV20-1
D: .
CDR3: CSARAGHRNTEAFF
DNA: TGCAGTGCTAGAGCGGGACACCGGAACACTGAAGCTTTCTTT

J: TRBJ1-5
size: .
V: TRBV20-1
D: .
CDR3: CSAMTGEVRQPQHF
DNA: TGCAGTGCTATGACAGGAGAGGTGAGGCAGCCCCAGCATTTT

J: TRBJ2-3
size: .
V: TRBV6-1
D: TRBD2
CDR3: CASSDPGLAPDTQYF
DNA: TGTGCCAGCAGTGATCCGGGACTAGCGCCAGATACGCAGTATTTT

J: TRBJ2-3
size: many
V: TRBV20-1
D: .
CDR3: CSAREGGGRRDTQYF
DNA: TGCAGTGCTAGAGAAGGTGGGGGGCGCCGAGATACGCAGTATTTT

J: TRBJ2-1
size: .
V: TRBV6-1
D: TRBD2
CDR3: CASNQRGAAYNEQFF
DNA: TGTGCCAGCAATCAGCGGGGGGCGGCTTACAATGAGCAGTTCTTC

J: TRBJ2-1
size: many
V: TRBV29-1
D: TRBD2
CDR3: CSVGVAGGYNEQFF
DNA: TGCAGCGTTGGGGTAGCGGGAGGTTACAATGAGCAGTTCTTC

J: TRBJ2-7
size: .
V: TRBV29-1
D: TRBD1
CDR3: CSVESGQAYEQYF
DNA: TGCAGCGTTGAATCCGGACAGGCCTACGAGCAGTACTTC

J: TRBJ2-5
size: few
V: TRBV5-1
D: TRBD1
CDR3: CASSSGQGFETQYF
DNA: TGCGCCAGCAGCTCGGGACAGGGGTTCGAGACCCAGTACTTC

J: TRBJ2-2
size: few
V: TRBV5-1
D: .
CDR3: CASSLVTDTGELFF
DNA: TGCGCCAGCAGCTTGGTTACGGACACCGGGGAGCTGTTTTTT

J: TRBJ1-1
size: many
V: TRBV12-3/TRBV12-4
D: .
CDR3: CASRPTGLNTEAFF
DNA: TGTGCCAGCAGACCGACAGGCTTGAACACTGAAGCTTTCTTT

J: TRBJ2-5
size: .
V: TRBV2
D: TRBD1
CDR3: CASSAAGTGVETQYF
DNA: TGTGCCAGCAGTGCAGCCGGGACAGGGGTCGAGACCCAGTACTTC

J: TRBJ2-7
size: many
V: TRBV12-3/TRBV12-4
D: .
CDR3: CASSLRDWSSYEQYF
DNA: TGTGCCAGCAGTTTACGGGACTGGAGTTCCTACGAGCAGTACTTC

J: TRBJ2-7
size: .
V: TRBV20-1
D: TRBD1
CDR3: CSARDDGQGYEQYF
DNA: TGCAGTGCTAGAGATGATGGACAGGGCTACGAGCAGTACTTC